This is a list of T cell receptor beta chains from one sample in a study of naive and memory T cell subsets. MiXCR, applied by TCRdb to the UMI-ligation and nested PCR reads, yields one record per CDR3 protein. Seen here are approximately 150,000 distinct CDR3 sequences, about 20% observed once, and the top ten hold 0.095% to 0.12%. Sequencing was performed on naive CD4+ T cells from blood. The source of these receptors is a human donor in good health. The conserved cysteine and the conserved F or W are not part of the CDR3 here.

TRBV3-1,11,ASSQGLGQPQH
TRBV27,15,ASSLDFRQGGDQPQH
TRBV11-2,12,ASSSTGSQETQY
TRBV6-5,10,ASSERGRPEY
TRBV6-2/TRBV6-3,15,ASSYPRQGLNSYEQY
TRBV7-2,16,ASSLKVRTSTYTGELF
TRBV5-1,12,ASSQDTWNTEAF
TRBV12-5,11,ASGFVDQNEQF
TRBV28,13,ASSLPAGLIETQY
TRBV28,14,ASSALAGPSYNEQF
TRBV5-1,13,ASSLLVSSYNEQF
TRBV3-1,10,ASSRLNTEAF
TRBV23-1,11,ASRTRQGVTQY
TRBV29-1,11,SVRRTDNSPLH
TRBV13,11,ASSSHRASVLT
TRBV12-3/TRBV12-4,16,ASRPSRTLGWEKHEQY
TRBV2,15,ASSETPTALTYNEQF
TRBV11-2,12,ASSLGRTDNEQF
TRBV20-1,12,SATKRETYNEQF
TRBV2,15,ASSKQGLAGSSYEQY
TRBV12-3/TRBV12-4,11,ASRRAGPPEAF
TRBV7-6,14,ASSPQGGTLYNEQF
TRBV28,12,ASSLGTPSYEQY
TRBV5-5,13,ASSLGTGSYNEQF
TRBV12-3/TRBV12-4,14,ASSPPGQGTYNEQF